The 19 T cell receptor beta chains given below trace back to one sample, sequenced in a study of T cell repertoires in cytomegalovirus infection. TCRdb used MiXCR to reprocess the reads, holding one entry per CDR3 protein. This sample carries about 260,000 distinct CDR3 sequences, roughly 15% of them seen once, and the ten largest clones take around 8.1%. Sequencing was carried out using PBMCs. The receptors derive from a human donor in good health (CMV status not recorded). Some clones in this sample may be carry-over from other donors' samples.

In its sample, this clonotype was seen a few times. The chain has TRBV5-1 and TRBJ2-1; 9 bases fit TRBD2. The J segment lost 5 bases and the V segment lost 1 base, leaving 4 bases of the junction unmatched. CDR1 is SGHRS, CDR2 YFSETQ, per germline. The CDR3 loop spans 15 amino acids. CDR3 coding DNA: TGCGCCAGCAGCTTGAATAGCGGGGGCCACAATGAGCAGTTCTTC. Translated: CASSLNSGGHNEQFF.

This chain joins TRBV7-2 and TRBJ2-3; 14 bases are shared with TRBD2. J gave up 6 bases and V 4 bases, and 3 bases lay outside the gene matches. Germline-derived CDR1 and CDR2 are SGHTA and FQGNSA. The CDR3 totals 15 residues. CDR3 bases: TGTGCCAGCAGCTGGACTAGCGGGAGGAGGGATACGCAGTATTTT. Translation gives CASSWTSGRRDTQYF.

In this sample, this clonotype turned up many times. V gene TRBV7-9 combines with J gene TRBJ2-1; 10 positions agree with TRBD2. The V segment lost 1 base and the J segment 7 bases; nucleotides outside the gene matches: 4. Germline assignment: CDR1 SEHNR and CDR2 FQNEAQ (reference sequence). The CDR3 length is 15 residues. CDR3 nucleotide sequence: TGTGCCAGCAGCTTAGTAGTTAGCGGGAGGAATGAGCAGTTCTTC. Translating it yields CASSLVVSGRNEQFF.

CDR3 loop: CASKESHRGLGETQYF. In DNA, the CDR3 is TGTGCCAGCAAGGAATCCCACAGGGGGCTTGGAGAGACCCAGTACTTC. V usage is TRBV6-2 or TRBV6-3 and J usage is TRBJ2-5; TRBD1 matches at 9 bases. Looked up from germline, CDR1 is MNHEY and CDR2 is SVGEGT. The CDR3 totals 16 residues. The V gene end was trimmed by 7 bases and the J gene end by 4 bases; junction bases not matched to a gene: 13.

The chain uses TRBV28 and TRBJ2-1; D remains unclear. Trimming left V 6 bases short and J 16 bases short, with 16 bases between. The CDR3 is 11 amino acids. CDR1 is MDHEN, CDR2 SYDVKM, per germline. For the CDR3, the DNA is TGTGCCAGCAGCCACTCTCCCAGGCATTTCTTC. It is translated as CASSHSPRHFF.

The CDR3 loop reads CATSEAGASSYNEQFF. In DNA form, the CDR3 reads TGTGCCACCAGTGAGGCAGGGGCTAGCTCCTACAATGAGCAGTTCTTC. The chain links TRBV24-1 to TRBJ2-1, with a tentative D call TRBD1 (6 bases). From germline, CDR1 is KGHDR and CDR2 SFDVKD. Trimming removed 4 bases from V and 0 bases from J, with 12 bases in between. The CDR3 length is 16 residues.

This clonotype was observed at least ten times. The rearrangement joins TRBV12-3 or TRBV12-4 to TRBJ2-2; 11 positions agree with TRBD2. V was clipped by 8 bases and J by 4 bases; unmatched bases: 6. The CDR3 has 15 amino acids. This CDR3 reads CASGLAGALTGELFF. CDR3 bases: TGTGCCAGCGGACTAGCGGGCGCTCTCACCGGGGAGCTGTTTTTT.

In this sample, this clonotype turned up many times. The chain couples TRBV7-9 to TRBJ1-1; D might be TRBD1 (5 bases). This CDR3 is built from 16 residues. Trimming pared 4 bases from V and 8 bases from J, leaving 23 bases between. In germline, CDR1 is SEHNR, CDR2 FQNEAQ (reference sequence). The CDR3 DNA follows: TGTGCCAGCAGCTCTTACCCGACAGATCTGAGGGAAGAAGCTTTCTTT. It codes for CASSSYPTDLREEAFF.

This clonotype was observed many times. Sequence at one end of the junction differs from germline and may be a read error. This rearrangement joins TRBV5-6 to TRBJ2-1, with D perhaps given as TRBD1 or TRBD2 (5 bases each). The CDR3 loop spans 13 amino acids. Germline loops: CDR1 SGHDT, CDR2 YYEEEE. CDR3 in amino acids: CASSLSLRDGSVF. The DNA for the CDR3 is TGTGCCAGCAGCTTGAGCCTCAGGGACGGCTCGGTCTTC.

Only a few counts were recorded for this clonotype. CDR3 sequence reads: CASSYGTDQPQHF. CDR3 nucleotide sequence: TGTGCCAGCAGTTACGGGACAGATCAGCCCCAGCATTTT. V gene TRBV6-2 or TRBV6-3 combines with J gene TRBJ1-5; 7 bases are shared with TRBD1. The germline CDR1 and CDR2 sequences are MNHEY and SVGEGT. V was clipped by 2 bases and J by 5 bases; unmatched bases: 0. The CDR3 extends over 13 amino acids.

The CDR3 nucleotides read TGCAGTGCTAGAAAGGCGGGGGTATACAATGAGCAGTTCTTC. It translates to CSARKAGVYNEQFF. The chain is built from TRBV20-1 and TRBJ2-1; the match to TRBD2 covers 7 bases. This CDR3 is built from 14 residues. The germline CDR1 and CDR2 sequences are DFQATT and SNEGSKA (reference sequence). The trim removed 2 bases at V and 4 bases at J, leaving 5 bases unmatched.

This clonotype was counted between two and nine times. The chain couples TRBV7-3 to TRBJ2-2; D uncertain. V lost 5 bases and J lost 3, with 13 bases in between. CDR3 length: 15 residues. Germline lookup yields CDR1 SGHTA and CDR2 FQGTGA. CDR3 in DNA: TGTGCCAGCAGCCCCGGGCCTTCGGACACCGGGGAGCTGTTTTTT. Protein sequence: CASSPGPSDTGELFF.

This clonotype has just a few counts. This chain connects TRBV11-2 to TRBJ2-1; maybe TRBD2 (7 bases). Per germline, CDR1 SGHAT and CDR2 FQNNGV. The CDR3 is 16 residues long. Trimming shortened V by 5 bases and J by 8 bases, and 22 bases separated the two germline ends. As DNA, the CDR3 is TGTGCCAGCAGCACCGGGGGGCTAGGAAGTAGAGATGAGCAGTTCTTC. It is translated as CASSTGGLGSRDEQFF.

This clonotype was seen many times. The chain uses TRBV7-2 and TRBJ2-7; no definite D call. This CDR3 is built from 15 residues. Germline values: CDR1 SGHTA, CDR2 FQGNSA. V dropped 0 bases and J dropped 2 bases, with 11 bases sitting between them. Here the CDR3 reads CASSLAGNEAYEQYF. The DNA of the CDR3 is TGTGCCAGCAGCTTAGCGGGGAACGAAGCCTACGAGCAGTACTTC.

The chain has TRBV29-1 and TRBJ2-2, with TRBD1 identical over 10 bases. This CDR3 is built from 16 residues. V shed 5 bases, J shed 5 bases, and the junction held 11 bases outside the gene matches. Germline V gene sequence: CDR1 SQVTM, CDR2 ANQGSEA. The CDR3 region has the DNA TGCAGCGTTTCACCTAGACAGGGGGCAGGGACCGGGGAGCTGTTTTTT. Translating it yields CSVSPRQGAGTGELFF.

This clonotype occurred many times. The chain combines TRBV12-3 or TRBV12-4 with TRBJ2-1, with 11 bases fitting TRBD1. V lost 2 bases and J lost 7; bases outside the gene matches: 4. The CDR3 extends over 15 amino acids. The DNA of the CDR3 is TGTGCCAGCAGTTTACGGACAGGGGGCTTAAATGAGCAGTTCTTC. It codes for CASSLRTGGLNEQFF.

This clonotype appeared many times. V and J are TRBV5-1 and TRBJ1-2; 9 nucleotides align to TRBD1. Germline V gene data show CDR1 as SGHRS and CDR2 as YFSETQ. With V trimmed by 3 bases and J by 8 bases, 8 bases remained unmatched. The CDR3 consists of 14 residues. The CDR3 nucleotides read TGCGCCAGCAGCTGGGACAGGGATGTCTCGGGCTACACCTTC. It specifies CASSWDRDVSGYTF.

This clonotype has a count of ten or more. The chain combines TRBV7-8 with TRBJ1-2; 11 nucleotides line up with TRBD1. The CDR3 contains 13 residues. Unmatched junction bases numbered 6, after V lost 8 bases and J lost 7 bases. Germline V gives CDR1 SGHVS, CDR2 FQNEAQ. Here the CDR3 reads CASARTGGVGYTF. The DNA for the CDR3 is TGTGCCAGCGCCAGGACAGGGGGCGTTGGCTACACCTTC.

This clonotype occurred many times. The gene calls are TRBV6-4 and TRBJ2-6, with D unclear. Germline CDR1 is MRHNA and CDR2 is SNTAGT. The CDR3 runs 14 residues. V shed 0 bases and J shed 4 bases, with 4 bases lying between them. The DNA for the CDR3 is TGTGCCAGCAGTGACTCGGAGGGGGCCAACGTCCTGACTTTC. Residues: CASSDSEGANVLTF.